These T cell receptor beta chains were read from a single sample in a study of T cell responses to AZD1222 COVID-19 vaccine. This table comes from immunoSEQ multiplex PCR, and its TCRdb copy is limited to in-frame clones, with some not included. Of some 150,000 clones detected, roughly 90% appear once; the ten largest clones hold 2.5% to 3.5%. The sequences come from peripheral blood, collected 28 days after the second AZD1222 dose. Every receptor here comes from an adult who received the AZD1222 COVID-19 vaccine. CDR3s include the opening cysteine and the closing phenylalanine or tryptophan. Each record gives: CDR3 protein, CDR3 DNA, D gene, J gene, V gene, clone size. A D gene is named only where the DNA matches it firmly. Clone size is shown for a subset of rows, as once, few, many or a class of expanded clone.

cdr3_aa: CASSAHMGPTEAFF
cdr3_nt: TGTGCCAGCAGTGCCCATATGGGGCCCACTGAAGCTTTCTTT
d_call: -
j_call: TRBJ1-1
v_call: TRBV6-6
clone_size: once

cdr3_aa: CASSPPSTSGRAGETQYF
cdr3_nt: TGTGCCAGCTCACCACCTTCGACTAGCGGGAGGGCCGGAGAGACCCAGTACTTC
d_call: TRBD2
j_call: TRBJ2-5
v_call: TRBV18
clone_size: -

cdr3_aa: CASSPFTARRNQPQHF
cdr3_nt: TGTGCCAGCAGCCCTTTTACTGCTCGGAGAAATCAGCCCCAGCATTTT
d_call: -
j_call: TRBJ1-5
v_call: TRBV7-2
clone_size: -

cdr3_aa: CASSDLAGDTGELFF
cdr3_nt: TGTGCCAGCTCAGATTTAGCGGGTGACACCGGGGAGCTGTTTTTT
d_call: TRBD2
j_call: TRBJ2-2
v_call: TRBV18
clone_size: -

cdr3_aa: CASSPPGQGGETQYF
cdr3_nt: TGTGCCAGCAGCCCACCGGGACAGGGAGGAGAGACCCAGTACTTC
d_call: TRBD1
j_call: TRBJ2-5
v_call: TRBV5-4
clone_size: -

cdr3_aa: CASNRGNTEAFF
cdr3_nt: TGTGCCAGTAACAGGGGGAACACTGAAGCTTTCTTT
d_call: TRBD1
j_call: TRBJ1-1
v_call: TRBV6-6
clone_size: -

cdr3_aa: CASSRRDRSLLYNEQFF
cdr3_nt: TGTGCCAGCAGCCGACGAGACAGGTCCCTCCTTTACAATGAGCAGTTCTTC
d_call: -
j_call: TRBJ2-1
v_call: TRBV7-9
clone_size: -

cdr3_aa: CASSFEEGTEAFF
cdr3_nt: TGTGCCAGCAGTTTTGAGGAGGGGACGGAAGCTTTCTTT
d_call: -
j_call: TRBJ1-1
v_call: TRBV12-3/TRBV12-4
clone_size: -

cdr3_aa: CASSQAVDLPYNEQFF
cdr3_nt: TGTGCCAGCAGCCAAGCCGTGGACCTCCCCTACAATGAGCAGTTCTTC
d_call: -
j_call: TRBJ2-1
v_call: TRBV4-2
clone_size: -

cdr3_aa: CASIGGDLGYGYTF
cdr3_nt: TGTGCCAGCATAGGTGGGGATCTCGGCTATGGCTACACCTTC
d_call: -
j_call: TRBJ1-2
v_call: TRBV6-5
clone_size: -

cdr3_aa: CASRAGQGGGYTF
cdr3_nt: TGTGCCAGCAGAGCGGGACAGGGAGGTGGCTACACCTTC
d_call: TRBD1
j_call: TRBJ1-2
v_call: TRBV12-3/TRBV12-4
clone_size: -

cdr3_aa: CAISESAGGPDEQFF
cdr3_nt: TGTGCCATCAGTGAGTCGGCGGGAGGGCCGGATGAGCAGTTCTTC
d_call: TRBD2
j_call: TRBJ2-1
v_call: TRBV10-3
clone_size: -

cdr3_aa: CASWGLAGGPYNEQFF
cdr3_nt: TGTGCCTCTTGGGGACTAGCGGGAGGGCCCTACAATGAGCAGTTCTTC
d_call: TRBD2
j_call: TRBJ2-1
v_call: TRBV30
clone_size: -

cdr3_aa: CSVDINYYGYTF
cdr3_nt: TGCAGCGTCGATATCAACTACTATGGCTACACCTTC
d_call: -
j_call: TRBJ1-2
v_call: TRBV29-1
clone_size: -

cdr3_aa: CASSLRQGPYEQYF
cdr3_nt: TGTGCCAGCAGTTTAAGACAGGGACCCTACGAGCAGTACTTC
d_call: TRBD1
j_call: TRBJ2-7
v_call: TRBV28
clone_size: -

cdr3_aa: CASRQGGQGAGGYTF
cdr3_nt: TGTGCCAGCAGACAGGGAGGACAGGGGGCTGGAGGCTACACCTTC
d_call: TRBD1
j_call: TRBJ1-2
v_call: TRBV27
clone_size: -

cdr3_aa: CASSQGGYSSITF
cdr3_nt: TGTGCCAGCAGCCAGGGTGGTTACAGCTCAATAACCTTC
d_call: -
j_call: TRBJ2-7
v_call: TRBV3-1/TRBV3-2
clone_size: -

cdr3_aa: CASSYGDRVTEAFF
cdr3_nt: TGTGCCAGCAGTTACGGCGACAGGGTAACTGAAGCTTTCTTT
d_call: TRBD1
j_call: TRBJ1-1
v_call: TRBV6-5
clone_size: -

cdr3_aa: CASRKSSGTTYEQYF
cdr3_nt: TGTGCCAGCAGAAAGTCTAGTGGCACGACCTACGAGCAGTACTTC
d_call: -
j_call: TRBJ2-7
v_call: TRBV6-5
clone_size: -

cdr3_aa: CASSLAGVANYGYTF
cdr3_nt: TGTGCCAGCAGCTTAGCGGGGGTAGCTAACTATGGCTACACCTTC
d_call: -
j_call: TRBJ1-2
v_call: TRBV11-2
clone_size: -

cdr3_aa: CASSQELGAATEAFF
cdr3_nt: TGCGCCAGCAGCCAAGAGCTGGGGGCTGCCACTGAAGCTTTCTTT
d_call: -
j_call: TRBJ1-1
v_call: TRBV4-3
clone_size: -

cdr3_aa: CASSQWWQGGMNTEAFF
cdr3_nt: TGCGCCAGCAGCCAATGGTGGCAGGGGGGCATGAACACTGAAGCTTTCTTT
d_call: TRBD1
j_call: TRBJ1-1
v_call: TRBV4-1
clone_size: once

cdr3_aa: CATSGSGPYNEQFF
cdr3_nt: TGTGCCACCAGTGGGTCAGGCCCGTACAATGAGCAGTTCTTC
d_call: -
j_call: TRBJ2-1
v_call: TRBV24-1
clone_size: -

cdr3_aa: CASSTQGGGSWTGELFF
cdr3_nt: TGTGCCAGCAGCACCCAGGGAGGCGGGAGTTGGACCGGGGAGCTGTTTTTT
d_call: TRBD2
j_call: TRBJ2-2
v_call: TRBV7-8
clone_size: -

cdr3_aa: CARWDLTLGGYTF
cdr3_nt: TGTGCCAGATGGGACCTCACCCTTGGTGGCTACACCTTC
d_call: -
j_call: TRBJ1-2
v_call: TRBV6-5
clone_size: -

cdr3_aa: CASSLQRGMAGELFF
cdr3_nt: TGTGCCAGCAGCTTACAGAGGGGGATGGCCGGGGAGCTGTTTTTT
d_call: -
j_call: TRBJ2-2
v_call: TRBV7-3
clone_size: -

cdr3_aa: CAISVDNSGNTIYF
cdr3_nt: TGTGCCATCAGTGTCGACAACTCTGGAAACACCATATATTTT
d_call: -
j_call: TRBJ1-3
v_call: TRBV10-3
clone_size: -

cdr3_aa: CASSPGRKQLLSF
cdr3_nt: TGTGCCAGCAGCCCCGGACGGAAACAACTACTATCGTTC
d_call: -
j_call: TRBJ2-7
v_call: TRBV12-3/TRBV12-4
clone_size: -

cdr3_aa: CASGRLAENTGELFF
cdr3_nt: TGTGCCAGCGGACGGCTAGCGGAAAACACCGGGGAGCTGTTTTTT
d_call: TRBD2
j_call: TRBJ2-2
v_call: TRBV2
clone_size: -

cdr3_aa: CASSKKLGGLSTEAFF
cdr3_nt: TGTGCCAGCAGCAAAAAGTTGGGGGGACTGAGCACTGAAGCTTTCTTT
d_call: -
j_call: TRBJ1-1
v_call: TRBV21-1
clone_size: -

cdr3_aa: CASNVRRDGNTEAFF
cdr3_nt: TGTGCCAGCAACGTCAGGCGAGATGGGAACACTGAAGCTTTCTTT
d_call: -
j_call: TRBJ1-1
v_call: TRBV6-6
clone_size: -

cdr3_aa: CASSQRGNTGELFF
cdr3_nt: TGTGCCAGCAGTCAGCGGGGAAACACCGGGGAGCTGTTTTTT
d_call: TRBD2
j_call: TRBJ2-2
v_call: TRBV6-2/TRBV6-3
clone_size: once

cdr3_aa: CASSPPTGPVYGYTF
cdr3_nt: TGTGCCAGCAGCCCCCCGACAGGGCCCGTCTATGGCTACACCTTC
d_call: TRBD1
j_call: TRBJ1-2
v_call: TRBV5-8
clone_size: -

cdr3_aa: CASSSPTGILDYGYTF
cdr3_nt: TGTGCCAGCAGCTCTCCGACAGGTATTCTAGACTATGGCTACACCTTC
d_call: -
j_call: TRBJ1-2
v_call: TRBV7-2
clone_size: -

cdr3_aa: CASLNRGTGTDTQYF
cdr3_nt: TGTGCCAGCTTAAACAGGGGTACAGGCACAGATACGCAGTATTTT
d_call: TRBD1
j_call: TRBJ2-3
v_call: TRBV28
clone_size: -

cdr3_aa: CASSLALTGELFF
cdr3_nt: TGCGCCAGCAGCTTGGCTCTTACCGGGGAGCTGTTTTTT
d_call: -
j_call: TRBJ2-2
v_call: TRBV5-1
clone_size: -

cdr3_aa: CASSPPRDRDLPNYGYTF
cdr3_nt: TGTGCCAGCAGTCCCCCCCGGGACAGAGATCTCCCTAACTATGGCTACACCTTC
d_call: TRBD1
j_call: TRBJ1-2
v_call: TRBV6-6
clone_size: once

cdr3_aa: CASSLNGNEKLFF
cdr3_nt: TGTGCCAGCAGTTTGAACGGTAATGAAAAACTGTTTTTT
d_call: -
j_call: TRBJ1-4
v_call: TRBV12-3/TRBV12-4
clone_size: few

cdr3_aa: CASSPGQGPLGEQYF
cdr3_nt: TGTGCCAGCAGTCCAGGACAGGGGCCGCTTGGTGAGCAGTACTTC
d_call: TRBD1
j_call: TRBJ2-7
v_call: TRBV28
clone_size: -

cdr3_aa: CASMSRGTPNTGELFF
cdr3_nt: TGTGCCAGCATGTCGAGGGGAACTCCTAACACCGGGGAGCTGTTTTTT
d_call: -
j_call: TRBJ2-2
v_call: TRBV11-3
clone_size: -

cdr3_aa: CASSLGVGGRADTQYF
cdr3_nt: TGTGCCAGCAGTTTAGGAGTAGGCGGGAGGGCGGATACGCAGTATTTT
d_call: TRBD2
j_call: TRBJ2-3
v_call: TRBV27
clone_size: few

cdr3_aa: CASSVAPGILYNEQFF
cdr3_nt: TGTGCCAGCAGCGTAGCCCCGGGAATACTCTACAATGAGCAGTTCTTC
d_call: -
j_call: TRBJ2-1
v_call: TRBV9
clone_size: -